This T cell receptor (beta chain) emerged from a study of blood T cell repertoires in COVID-19 (dated by TCRdb to about 2020). Context from the whole study: The collaborator samples originated in the United States, Italy and Spain and spanned the acute and convalescent phases of COVID-19. The material from the prospective study consisted of cDNA or gDNA derived from T cells, B-cell-depleted T cells, or PBMCs. Deeply sampled blood TCRbeta repertoires from subjects exposed to, actively infected with, or recovered from COVID-19 were included in the dataset. The repertoires were made available in a free public database intended to serve as a resource for research on the immune response to SARS-CoV-2. The samples were drawn from two sources: the first 160 participants of the ongoing ImmuneRACE study, and some 1,300 subjects contributed by 6 global collaborators. Sample metadata almost always included a de-identified subject ID, COVID-19 status, age in years and sex. Where HLA class I and class II types were available, the types were taken from metadata supplied by the sample provider, not from assay-based typing.

Collaborating institutions collected whole blood in K2EDTA tubes following their own protocols. For TCRbeta analysis, collaborators shipped samples in one of three forms: frozen whole blood, isolated PBMCs, or DNA extracted from either of those sample types. TCRbeta CDR3 regions were amplified from genomic DNA by means of the immunoSEQ Assay, a bias-controlled multiplex PCR. Under the source paper's analysis protocol: The number of nucleated cells in each sample was estimated by amplification of reference gene primers within the assay. To quantify the absolute abundance of each unique TCRbeta CDR3 rearrangement, sequence reads were collapsed and filtered. For each sample, productive Simpson clonality was calculated as the square root of Simpson's diversity index across productive rearrangements. What TCRdb holds here is the immuneACCESS table cut down to in-frame rearrangements. Part of the clones is not present; checked against another copy, under half of the missing clones reflect an unresolved V gene, and the others are unexplained. From that table come the V and J calls and clone size; the DNA was used to work out D and trimming. The sample table records about 110,000 clones; about two thirds of these occur just once. Together, the top ten hold about 1.8% of the sample.

Beyond this particular receptor, the publication reports: Clinical and demographic metadata were provided uncurated, with the amount varying by source and participant.

Comment on this clone: No cognate antigen has been identified for it. No qualities accompany the bases; no much larger clone lies one base away.

The cysteine opens and the phenylalanine closes a CDR3 of 14 amino acids. The CDR3 DNA has 42 bases and is translated from base 1. V is cut by 3 bases and J by 0 bases, and the space between the germline ends is 6 bases. The germline V gene encodes CDR1 SNHLY and CDR2 FYNNEI. Recombination joined TRBV2 with TRBJ1-3; the D gene lacks a confident call. The source of this sequence is a middle-aged woman with acute or convalescent COVID-19. The sequencing input was peripheral blood. The DNA is as follows: TGTGCCAGCAGTGAGGGCTTCTCTGGAAACACCATATATTTT. Its protein is CASSEGFSGNTIYF. Reference TRBV2 and TRBJ1-3 proteins supply the regions before and after the CDR3; the full variable domain is: EPEVTQTPSHQVTQMGQEVILRCVPISNHLYFYWYRQILGQKVEFLVSFYNNEISEKSEIFDDQFSVERPDGSNFTLKIRSTKLEDSAMYFCASSEGFSGNTIYFGEGSWLTVV.